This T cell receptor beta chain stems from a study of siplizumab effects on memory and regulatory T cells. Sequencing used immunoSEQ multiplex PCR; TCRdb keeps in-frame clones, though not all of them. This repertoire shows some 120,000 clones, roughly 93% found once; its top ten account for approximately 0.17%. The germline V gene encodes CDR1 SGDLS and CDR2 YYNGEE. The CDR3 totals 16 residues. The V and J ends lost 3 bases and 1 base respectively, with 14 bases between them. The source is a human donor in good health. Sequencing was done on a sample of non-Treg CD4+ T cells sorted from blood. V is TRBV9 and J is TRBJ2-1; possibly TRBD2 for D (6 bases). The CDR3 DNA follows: TGTGCCAGCAGCGCTAGGAGCGGGTCTTCCTACAATGAGCAGTTCTTC. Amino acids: CASSARSGSSYNEQFF.